These T cell receptor beta chains were read from a single sample in a study of blood T cell repertoires in COVID-19. Clones were read by immunoSEQ multiplex PCR, and TCRdb kept only the in-frame ones, dropping some. The sample contains 200,000 or so clones, approximately 84% of which appear only once. The sequenced sample was peripheral blood. Receptors originate from a human donor with acute or convalescent COVID-19. The donor label of this sample is uncertain. CDR3s leave out the opening cysteine and the closing phenylalanine or tryptophan.

v_gene,len,CDR3aa
TRBV3-1/TRBV3-2,12,ASSSGGTTDTQY
TRBV30,17,AWRQGLAGGSPKHNEQF
TRBV6-5,13,ASSYSAGTTYEQY
TRBV6-7,17,ASSNSGTSGINPIDEQF
TRBV15,11,ATSRDIGEGQF
TRBV5-8,12,ASRRTGMNTEAF
TRBV24-1,14,ATSDSRDRGTYEQY
TRBV4-1,14,ASSQNTGRVWNEQF
TRBV6-1,14,ASSGGTGATNEKLF
TRBV7-9,14,ASSPPGTSGRNEQF
TRBV11-2,16,ASSLELGGQTHYNEQF
TRBV5-4,13,ASSLAGLAGNEQF
TRBV10-3,13,AISERDRANTEAF
TRBV6-2/TRBV6-3,18,ASSYSYPDNLRDSYNEQF
TRBV6-2/TRBV6-3,10,ASSQQGSEQF
TRBV4-3,15,ASSQTGTSGSYNEQF
TRBV7-9,10,ASSLADRNHT
TRBV28,12,ASSFGDRKETQY
TRBV3-1/TRBV3-2,16,ASSQDRSSGIVQETQY
TRBV5-1,13,ASSNGQIGAGELF
TRBV24-1,11,ATSDSGELGYT
TRBV29-1,9,SVEESYEQY
TRBV2,14,ASSESGGSYSETQY
TRBV29-1,13,SVFVGGGSNQPQH
TRBV30,14,AWSVRGSGRAHEQY
TRBV27,14,ASSNRGGQGSYEQY
TRBV9,13,ASSPRDTNTGELF
TRBV20-1,9,SARGGQTLH
TRBV24-1,11,ATSGGDSYGYT
TRBV18,14,ASSPSGLAAAYEQY
TRBV4-1,13,ASSQDSNSYNEQF
TRBV11-3,13,ASSLGQSSYNEQF
TRBV6-1,13,ASSERDRGGNTIY
TRBV11-2,13,ASSLGTGGSGELF
TRBV6-1,13,ASSEHLRGNQPQH
TRBV7-9,14,ASSLPFGRAADTQY
TRBV5-1,12,ASSLEQGRDEQF
TRBV28,13,ASSLPRDRGREQY
TRBV11-2,13,ASSLGTSGPYEQY
TRBV30,10,AWGGGGTEAF
TRBV6-2/TRBV6-3,14,ASSTLGAGGYNEQF
TRBV2,11,ASSGLARNEQY
TRBV6-1,18,ASSVGVPDGQFAMNYGYT
TRBV4-2,12,ASSRGGTSYEQY
TRBV19,9,ASSVNNEQF
TRBV7-9,13,ASSLRLASYNEQF
TRBV7-2,13,ASSLGLAGGGTQY
TRBV30,12,AWGQGGLTDTQY
TRBV7-2,13,ASSSLGTPGSPQH
TRBV5-6,14,ASSLATGYSNSPLH